This T cell receptor beta chain emerged from a study of Graves' ophthalmopathy and Graves' hyperthyroidism. The CDR3 has 13 amino acids. Trimming left V 7 bases short and J 7 bases short, with 13 bases between. The V gene's germline CDR1 is SNHLY and CDR2 FYNNEI. Broader study findings: Among thyroid clonotypes expanded above 0.001 frequency, most also appeared in blood.

This clonotype was seen only a few times. Its antigen is unknown. Clinical symptoms, serum thyroxine, TRAb, thyroid ultrasound and orbital computed tomography were relied on for diagnosis. The sequenced template was RNA, covering the TCR beta CDR3 region. First-round RT-PCR used HTBI primers; second-round multiplex PCR followed. One entry per CDR3 protein, called by TCRdb with MiXCR from the multiplex PCR reads. The table records some 750,000 distinct CDR3 sequences, around 40% of them present only once. The sample comprised peripheral blood. V gene TRBV2 combines with J gene TRBJ1-4; weak D call: TRBD1 (6 bases). The sequence came from an adult man with Graves' ophthalmopathy. CDR3 sequence reads: CASMGRGREKLFF. DNA for the CDR3: TGTGCCAGCATGGGCAGGGGTCGTGAAAAACTGTTTTTT.